This TCR beta chain emerged from a study of T cells after yellow fever vaccination. J gave up 6 bases and V 1 base, and 6 bases lay outside the gene matches. Germline CDR1 and CDR2: SGHTA and FQGNSA. This CDR3 contains 15 residues. TCRdb reprocessed the 5' RACE reads via MiXCR and lists one record per CDR3 protein. Of approximately 300,000 distinct CDR3 sequences listed, 10% to 15% were seen once; the top ten hold approximately 0.49%. This receptor was obtained from a man younger than 40 who received the YFV17D yellow fever vaccine. The chain is built from TRBV7-2 and TRBJ2-1; 7 nucleotides line up with TRBD2. The specimen was CD4+ T cells sorted from PBMCs, collected 45 days after the yellow fever booster vaccination. This CDR3 reads CASSLGGSFINEQFF. The CDR3 DNA reads TGTGCCAGCAGCTTAGGCGGGAGCTTTATCAATGAGCAGTTCTTC.